This TCR beta chain was sequenced in a study of cytomegalovirus exposure and HLA in healthy donors. The germline V gene encodes CDR1 SGHVS and CDR2 FQNEAQ. V was cut by 6 bases and J by 2 bases, with 13 bases left in between. The CDR3 runs to 15 residues. 13 Jbeta primers and 60 Vbeta primers were used for the PCR. TCRdb's table, derived via immunoSEQ multiplex PCR, lists solely in-frame clones and lacks some. The table lists 150,000 to 200,000 clones, roughly 82% of them singletons. This chain connects TRBV7-8 to TRBJ1-4; possibly TRBD1 for D (6 bases). The specimen sequenced was PBMCs. The source is a man between 35 and 55 years old in good health and CMV-seronegative. This chain's CDR3 is CASSSNRATNEKLFF. As DNA, the CDR3 is TGTGCCAGCAGTTCAAACAGGGCCACTAATGAAAAACTGTTTTTT.